Described below is a single T cell receptor (beta chain) sequence and its context. This clonotype occurred many times. Which antigen it targets is not known. Per-base quality was not reported, and no clone a single base away is much larger than it. For repertoire sequencing, TCR beta CDR3 regions were amplified from RNA transcripts. HTBI primers and the Qiagen OneStep RT-PCR kit were used in a first-round RT-PCR, which was followed by a second-round multiplex PCR, size selection and purification. Libraries were sequenced paired-end with 100 bp reads on an Illumina HiSeq2000. The paper's processing steps were these. SOAPnuke was used to process the reads, throwing out any read that had adapters, had uncalled bases, had a mean Phred below 15, or lacked an exact constant-primer or identifier match. COPE v1.2.5 was used to merge high-quality paired reads. Clonotypes were defined as unique nucleotide sequences and were aligned to IMGT TRB V, D and J references using MiTCR v1.1. Only V-J combinations with frequency above 0.0001 were analysed, covering 99% to 99.2% of repertoires. A TCR clonal expansion and chaos score per V-J combination was defined as the ratio of F50 clonal expansion to chaos observed in the TCRdist matrix. Features were reduced by Welch's t-statistics and random forest to around 13 V-J combinations, which fed a naive Bayes classifier. Thyroid-blood repertoire similarity was quantified with the Morisita-Horn index. TCRdb applied fastp at Q25 and MiXCR to the public reads, then kept only in-frame beta chains. Entries that share a CDR3 protein sequence are merged under the most common genes and DNA. These V and J calls rely on TCRdb rather than the paper's analysis. The sample table records fewer than 400,000 distinct CDR3 sequences; 15% to 20% of these occur just once. Of the sample, about 1.6% is held by the ten largest clones.

The source of the sample is a study of Graves' ophthalmopathy and Graves' hyperthyroidism listed by TCRdb under 2018. For the wider study: Peripheral blood was collected at initial diagnosis, prior to any treatment. A discovery set of 95 to 100 patients (about 45 ophthalmopathy, 55 to 65 stable hyperthyroidism) was enrolled to explore V-J signatures distinguishing ophthalmopathy from hyperthyroidism. In about six hyperthyroidism patients, the T-cell repertoires found in thyroid tissue were compared with those found in blood. The 95 to 100 discovery patients were randomly split 7:3 into training and test sets. In total, 135 blood samples were TCR-sequenced: around 42 ophthalmopathy, some 75 hyperthyroidism and some 17 hyperthyroidism-to-ophthalmopathy patients. The study used TCR beta repertoire signatures to distinguish Graves' ophthalmopathy from Graves' hyperthyroidism and to predict progression to ophthalmopathy. After sampling, hyperthyroidism patients received methimazole starting at 30 mg daily, and ophthalmopathy patients received high-dose intravenous methylprednisolone. The independent validation cohort included under 20 hyperthyroidism patients plus 17 patients who later progressed from hyperthyroidism to ophthalmopathy. Overall study results and their limits: In cross-validation, the 13-signature model distinguished ophthalmopathy from stable hyperthyroidism with approximately 90% sensitivity and about 81% specificity, while in the test set the corresponding values were around 79% and 71%. Sample size was not statistically predetermined, and group allocation was not concealed from the investigators. In validation, the model predicted ophthalmopathy progression with about 71% sensitivity and 72.22% specificity; approximately 12 predicted patients were CT-confirmed with GO in a median of around 6.5 months. Most of the expanded thyroid clonotypes with a frequency above 0.001 were also detected in blood, and it was suggested that the thyroid immune response may be reflected by blood repertoires.

Patients with ophthalmopathy had moderately to severely active disease, with a Clinical Activity Score of 3 or more, a NOSPECS grade of 4 or more, and a disease duration of less than 3 months. Patients with other autoimmune diseases, uncontrolled infections, pregnancy or lactation were excluded from the study. Diagnosis relied on clinical symptoms, serum thyroxine, TRAb, thyroid ultrasound and orbital computed tomography. Ficoll-Paque density gradient centrifugation was used to isolate PBMCs from about 9.4 ml of fresh peripheral blood. Total RNA was extracted using Trizol reagent, and RNA quality was checked on an Agilent 2100 Bioanalyzer. Trimming removed 8 bases from V and 1 base from J, leaving 8 bases between the germline ends. The cysteine opens and the phenylalanine closes a CDR3 of 12 amino acids. Only the CDR3 part of the read is kept: 36 bases, read in frame from the first base. From the germline V gene (reference sequence), CDR1 is GTSNPN and CDR2 is SVGIG.

The receptor was derived from a woman aged 18-29 years with Graves' ophthalmopathy. Donor details come from another sample of the same person, matched by shared clones. Source material: peripheral blood. The chain is assembled from TRBV30 and TRBJ2-2; the D gene identity is not certain. The CDR3 region: CAGTGNTGELFF. The bases are TGTGCCGGCACTGGGAACACCGGGGAGCTGTTTTTT.